The 6 T cell receptor beta chains below come from one sample, sequenced in a study of identical twins. TCRdb re-analysed the 5' RACE reads in MiXCR, keeping a single row per CDR3 protein. The table records some 1,700,000 distinct CDR3 sequences, under 35% of them present only once. Sequenced material: cord blood. These receptors were taken from a newborn girl in good health.

This clonotype was observed a handful of times. This chain uses TRBV29-1 with TRBJ2-7; D remains ambiguous. V lost 4 bases and J lost 6, with 7 bases in between. Germline loops: CDR1 SQVTM, CDR2 ANQGSEA. The length of the CDR3 is 10 residues. The CDR3 nucleotides read TGCAGCGTTGTTACGGGCGAGCAGTACTTC. Amino acids: CSVVTGEQYF.

This chain uses TRBV5-1 with TRBJ2-5; D is ambiguous. The CDR3 spans 13 residues. Looked up from germline, CDR1 is SGHRS and CDR2 is YFSETQ. V dropped 7 bases and J dropped 0 bases, with 10 bases sitting between them. This CDR3 is CASGARYQETQYF. CDR3 DNA sequence: TGCGCCAGCGGCGCCAGGTACCAAGAGACCCAGTACTTC.

The V gene is TRBV7-6, the J gene TRBJ2-3, with D perhaps matching TRBD2 (6 bases). Germline assignment: CDR1 SGHVS and CDR2 FNYEAQ. Trimming left V 5 bases short and J 2 bases short, with 17 bases between. The CDR3 is 16 residues long. The CDR3 loop reads CASSKYDSGSTDTQYF. In DNA form, the CDR3 reads TGTGCCAGCAGCAAATATGATAGCGGCTCCACAGATACGCAGTATTTT.

The genes are TRBV14 and TRBJ1-6, with 8 bases that match TRBD1. J was trimmed by 8 bases and V by 4 bases; bases with no gene match: 4. This CDR3 spans 14 amino acids. Germline-derived CDR1 and CDR2 are SGHDN and FVKESK. The CDR3 DNA is TGTGCCAGCAGCCCGACAGGGGTGTATTCACCCCTCCACTTT. It yields the protein CASSPTGVYSPLHF.

The chain is built from TRBV2 and TRBJ2-7; D possibly corresponds to TRBD1 (6 bases). This CDR3 has 13 residues. Trimming took off 6 bases at V and 7 bases at J, with 16 bases between the two ends. Germline V gene sequence: CDR1 SNHLY, CDR2 FYNNEI. CDR3 sequence reads: CASSDQSQGEQYF. The CDR3 DNA reads as TGTGCCAGCAGCGATCAGAGCCAGGGGGAGCAGTACTTC.

The chain couples TRBV15 to TRBJ2-5; D not certain. The CDR3 sequence is 16 residues long. Trimming shortened V by 0 bases and J by 5 bases, and 16 bases separated the two germline ends. From germline, CDR1 is LNHNV and CDR2 YYDKDF (reference sequence). Here the CDR3 DNA reads TGTGCCACCAGCAGAGATTCCTATTACCGGTGGGAGACCCAGTACTTC. This translates into CATSRDSYYRWETQYF.